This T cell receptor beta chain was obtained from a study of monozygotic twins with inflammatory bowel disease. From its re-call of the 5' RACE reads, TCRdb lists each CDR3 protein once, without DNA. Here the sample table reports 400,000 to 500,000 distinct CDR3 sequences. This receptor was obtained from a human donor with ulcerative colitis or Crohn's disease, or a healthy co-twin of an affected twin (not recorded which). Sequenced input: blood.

CDR3: CASSLVQYNEQFF. The chain has TRBV7-2 and TRBJ2-1. The CDR3 runs 13 residues. From germline, CDR1 is SGHTA and CDR2 FQGNSA.